One sample yielded the 8 T cell receptor beta chains listed below, sequenced in a study of shared clonotypes between healthy human individuals. Naive CD8 cells were CD45RO-negative, positively selected for CCR7, excluding terminally differentiated effector memory CD45RA+ cells. Using immunoSEQ multiplex PCR, the repertoire was profiled, and TCRdb retains in-frame clones only, with some absent. The table includes about 800,000 clones, around 96% detected once. Sequenced sample: naive CD8+ T cells sorted from blood. The source is a man aged 25 to 40 in good health.

The rearrangement links TRBV19 to TRBJ1-1; tentative D call: TRBD1 (5 bases). The CDR3 has 15 residues. Germline loops: CDR1 LNHDA, CDR2 SQIVND (reference sequence). Trimming shortened V by 3 bases and J by 5 bases, and 16 bases separated the two germline ends. CDR3 in amino acids: CASSINTGGDTEAFF. The CDR3 DNA reads TGTGCCAGTAGTATTAATACAGGCGGCGATACTGAAGCTTTCTTT.

CDR3 DNA sequence: TGTGCCAGCAGTTTGAAGATCCAAGAGACCCAGTACTTC. This encodes CASSLKIQETQYF. V gene TRBV27 combines with J gene TRBJ2-5; D unclear. V was pared by 3 bases and J by 1 base, with 6 bases between. Germline V gives CDR1 MNHEY, CDR2 SMNVEV (reference sequence). The CDR3 is 13 residues long.

The rearrangement links TRBV13 to TRBJ2-2; 12 bases fit TRBD2. CDR3 length equals 17 residues. Germline CDR1 and CDR2: PRHDT and FYEKMQ (reference sequence). J was trimmed by 0 bases and V by 4 bases; bases with no gene match: 3. The CDR3 sequence is CASSSRTSGANTGELFF. The CDR3 region has the DNA TGTGCCAGCAGCTCCCGGACTAGCGGGGCGAACACCGGGGAGCTGTTTTTT.

This clone was seen once. This sequence joins TRBV23-1 and TRBJ1-1, with 7 bases aligning to TRBD1. TRBV23-1 is assigned to the ORF class and has an uncertain function. V lost 0 bases and J lost 5; bases outside the gene matches: 9. The CDR3 has 16 residues. The CDR3 loop reads CASSQSPLTGRTEAFF. The CDR3 region has the DNA TGCGCCAGCAGTCAATCCCCATTGACAGGGCGGACTGAAGCTTTCTTT.

This chain uses TRBV6-5 with TRBJ1-1, with D tentatively TRBD1 (6 bases). Trimming stripped 10 bases from V and 1 base from J, with 16 bases between. Per germline, CDR1 MNHEY and CDR2 SVGAGI. The CDR3 contains 14 residues. DNA of the CDR3: TGTGCCACCTGCTTGGGGGGCACGAACACTGAAGCTTTCTTT. This encodes CATCLGGTNTEAFF.

The genes are TRBV11-2 and TRBJ2-1; D is uncertain. The V gene lost 3 bases and the J gene lost 5 bases, with 23 bases spanning the gap. This CDR3 comprises 18 residues. Looked up from germline, CDR1 is SGHAT and CDR2 is FQNNGV. The CDR3 sequence: CASSFYPKKIADHNEQFF. The CDR3 nucleotides are TGTGCCAGCAGCTTCTACCCGAAGAAAATAGCCGATCACAATGAGCAGTTCTTC.

This chain uses TRBV2 with TRBJ2-7, with TRBD1 identical over 11 bases. The CDR3 length is 13 residues. Germline CDR1 reads SNHLY; CDR2 reads FYNNEI. CDR3 coding DNA: TGTGCGAGCCAGGGACAGGGGGCCTACGAGCAGTACTTC. Translation: CASQGQGAYEQYF.

The rearrangement links TRBV9 to TRBJ2-3; no reliable D call. Trimming removed 2 bases from V and 0 bases from J, with 4 bases in between. The CDR3 is 13 amino acids. Germline lookup yields CDR1 SGDLS and CDR2 YYNGEE. The CDR3 reads CASSVSSTDTQYF. The DNA for the CDR3 is TGTGCCAGCAGCGTCTCTAGCACAGATACGCAGTATTTT. Full variable domain (rest looked up from reference TRBV9 and TRBJ2-3): DSGVTQTPKHLITATGQRVTLRCSPRSGDLSVYWYQQSLDQGLQFLIQYYNGEERAKGNILERFSAQQFPDLHSELNLSSLELGDSALYFCASSVSSTDTQYFGPGTRLTVL.